This note documents a single T cell receptor beta chain sequence. Generated by immunoSEQ multiplex PCR, the TCRdb table keeps only in-frame clones and is missing some. Of under 150,000 clones listed, around 81% are singletons. Looked up from germline, CDR1 is MNHEY and CDR2 is SVGAGI. The V gene end was trimmed by 2 bases and the J gene end by 7 bases; junction bases not matched to a gene: 9. The CDR3 has 16 amino acids. These data come from a study of blood T cell repertoires in COVID-19. This sequence was found in a man aged 35 to 55 with active or convalescent COVID-19. The sequencing sample was made of peripheral blood. The chain joins TRBV6-5 to TRBJ2-1; the match to TRBD2 covers 9 bases. The CDR3 bases are TGTGCCAGCAGTTACGGCTCTAGCGGGGTGAGAAATGAGCAGTTCTTC. Its protein is CASSYGSSGVRNEQFF.